Included here is one T cell receptor beta chain sequence, with context. This specimen belongs to a study of blood T cell repertoires in COVID-19. At the level of the study: The cDNA or gDNA used as material had been derived from T cells, B-cell-depleted T cells, or PBMCs.

Data came from immunoSEQ multiplex PCR; TCRdb stores just in-frame clones and leaves some out. The sample consists of roughly 250,000 clones, around 82% of them appearing once. Trimming left V 9 bases short and J 3 bases short, with 14 bases between. This CDR3 region has 13 residues. Germline assignment: CDR1 MNHEY and CDR2 SVGAGI. The clonotype originates from a man aged 45-65 years with active or convalescent COVID-19. The specimen sequenced was peripheral blood. The chain is built from TRBV6-5 and TRBJ1-1; D gene unclear. CDR3 nucleotide sequence: TGTGCCAGTTCCCGGGAGGTGGACACTGAAGCTTTCTTT. It translates to CASSREVDTEAFF.